This T cell receptor beta chain appears in the sequencing data of a study of blood T cell repertoires in COVID-19. About the research overall: Sites across the United States, Italy and Spain contributed samples from acute and convalescent COVID-19. In each case, the material was cDNA or gDNA derived from T cells, B-cell-depleted T cells, or PBMCs.

Germline values: CDR1 MRHNA, CDR2 SNTAGT. Trimming at V came to 7 bases and at J to 5 bases, leaving 9 bases not matched to a gene. This CDR3 comprises 14 residues. This table comes from immunoSEQ multiplex PCR, and its TCRdb copy is limited to in-frame clones, with some not included. The repertoire holds tens of thousands of clones, with around nine tenths as singletons. The sequenced sample was peripheral blood. The rearrangement uses TRBV6-4 and TRBJ2-5; 8 positions agree with TRBD2. This TCR came from a man in his thirties or forties with acute or convalescent COVID-19. DNA of the CDR3: TGTGCCAGCACTAAAGCGGGAGCACGGGAGACCCAGTACTTC. Protein: CASTKAGARETQYF.